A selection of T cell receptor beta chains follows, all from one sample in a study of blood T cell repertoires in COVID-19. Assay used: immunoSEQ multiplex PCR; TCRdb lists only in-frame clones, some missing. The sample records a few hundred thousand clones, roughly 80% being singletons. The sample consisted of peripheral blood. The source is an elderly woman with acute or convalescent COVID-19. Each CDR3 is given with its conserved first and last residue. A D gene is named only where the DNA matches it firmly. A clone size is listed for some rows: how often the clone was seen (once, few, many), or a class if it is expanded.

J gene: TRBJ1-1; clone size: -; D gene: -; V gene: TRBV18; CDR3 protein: CASSDPGEMNTEAFF; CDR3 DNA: TGTGCCAGCTCCGACCCCGGGGAGATGAACACTGAAGCTTTCTTT
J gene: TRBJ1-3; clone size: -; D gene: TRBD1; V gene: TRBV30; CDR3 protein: CAWSTGAGNTIYF; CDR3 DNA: TGTGCCTGGAGTACAGGGGCTGGAAACACCATATATTTT
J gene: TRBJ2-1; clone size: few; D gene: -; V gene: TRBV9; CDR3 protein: CASSVVGRGEYNEQFF; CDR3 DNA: TGTGCCAGCAGCGTAGTTGGCAGGGGGGAGTACAATGAGCAGTTCTTC
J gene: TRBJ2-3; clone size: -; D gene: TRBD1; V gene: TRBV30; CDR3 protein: CAWSAGTGATDTQYF; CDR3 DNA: TGTGCCTGGAGCGCCGGGACAGGGGCGACAGATACGCAGTATTTT
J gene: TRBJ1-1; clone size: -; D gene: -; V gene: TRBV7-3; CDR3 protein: CASSRARGFGEAFF; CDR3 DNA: TGTGCCAGCAGCCGTGCTAGGGGTTTTGGTGAAGCTTTCTTT
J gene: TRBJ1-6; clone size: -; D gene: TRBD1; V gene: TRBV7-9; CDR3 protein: CASRFSTGGSLNYNSPLHF; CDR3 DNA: TGTGCCAGCAGGTTTTCGACAGGGGGCTCTCTCAACTATAATTCACCCCTCCACTTT
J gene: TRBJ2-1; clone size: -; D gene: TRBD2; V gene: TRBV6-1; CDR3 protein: CASSDRLLAGAVYNEQFF; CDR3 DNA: TGTGCCAGCAGTGATAGGTTACTAGCGGGAGCAGTCTACAATGAGCAGTTCTTC
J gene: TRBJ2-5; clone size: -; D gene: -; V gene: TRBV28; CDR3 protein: CASSLPPRETQYF; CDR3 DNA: TGTGCCAGCAGTTTACCTCCTCGAGAGACCCAGTACTTC
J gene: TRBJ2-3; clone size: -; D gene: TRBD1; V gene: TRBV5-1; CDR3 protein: CASSIGQDSSTDTQYF; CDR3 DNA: TGCGCCAGCAGTATAGGACAGGACTCTAGCACAGATACGCAGTATTTT
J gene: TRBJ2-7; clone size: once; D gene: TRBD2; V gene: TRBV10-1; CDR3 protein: CASSEASGRLGEQYF; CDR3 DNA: TGCGCCAGCAGTGAAGCTAGCGGCCGCTTGGGCGAGCAGTACTTC
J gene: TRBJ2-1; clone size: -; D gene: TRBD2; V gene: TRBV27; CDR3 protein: CASSKYLGGASGAFSYNEQFF; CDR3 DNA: TGTGCCAGCAGTAAATACTTGGGGGGTGCTAGCGGGGCTTTCTCCTACAATGAGCAGTTCTTC